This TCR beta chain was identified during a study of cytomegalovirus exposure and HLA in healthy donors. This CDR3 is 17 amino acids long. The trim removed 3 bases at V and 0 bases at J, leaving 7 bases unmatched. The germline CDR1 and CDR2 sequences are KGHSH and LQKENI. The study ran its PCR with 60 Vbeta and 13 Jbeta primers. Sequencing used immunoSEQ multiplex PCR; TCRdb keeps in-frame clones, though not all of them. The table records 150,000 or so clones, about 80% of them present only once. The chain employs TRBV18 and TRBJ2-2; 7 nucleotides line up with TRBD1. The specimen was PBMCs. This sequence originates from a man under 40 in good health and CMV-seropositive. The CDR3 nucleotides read TGTGCCAGCTCACCTCAAACCGGGACAGCGAACACCGGGGAGCTGTTTTTT. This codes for CASSPQTGTANTGELFF.